Presented here are 11 T cell receptor beta chains from one specimen sequenced in a study of response to subunit inactivated influenza vaccine. TCRdb itself ran the RT-PCR reads through MiXCR, one entry per CDR3 protein. The sample holds roughly 700,000 distinct CDR3 sequences, around a sixth seen once. Sequenced here: PBMCs from blood, sampled approximately 13 days after vaccination. These receptors came from a man between 45 and 60 years old who received an inactivated influenza vaccine.

This clonotype occurred many times. This CDR3 reads CSARKRGGAYEQYF. The CDR3 DNA reads as TGCAGTGCTAGAAAGCGCGGGGGGGCCTACGAGCAGTACTTC. V usage is TRBV20-1 and J usage is TRBJ2-7, with TRBD2 identical over 9 bases. The germline V gene encodes CDR1 DFQATT and CDR2 SNEGSKA (reference sequence). Trimming cost V 2 bases and J 2 bases; bases outside gene matches: 4. The CDR3 consists of 14 residues.

This clonotype was recorded a few times. CDR3 amino acids: CASSRTGLQYEQYF. As DNA, the CDR3 is TGTGCCAGCAGCCGTACAGGTCTCCAATACGAGCAGTACTTC. V usage is TRBV7-6 and J usage is TRBJ2-7, with TRBD1 as a possible D gene (5 bases). The V and J ends lost 5 bases and 4 bases respectively, with 15 bases between them. The germline CDR1 and CDR2 sequences are SGHVS and FNYEAQ. There are 14 residues in the CDR3.

The gene calls are TRBV11-2 and TRBJ2-7; D assignment may be TRBD1 or TRBD2 (5 bases each). Between the trimmed V and J ends, which lost 3 bases and 3 bases, there was a span of 15 bases. The CDR3 extends over 15 amino acids. Germline CDR1 is SGHAT and CDR2 is FQNNGV. In DNA form, the CDR3 reads TGTGCCAGCAGCTTCGGGACCTCGCTAAACTACGAGCAGTACTTC. Protein sequence: CASSFGTSLNYEQYF.

The V gene is TRBV10-3, the J gene TRBJ2-2; possible D gene TRBD1, 6 bases. Germline V gene data show CDR1 as ENHRY and CDR2 as SYGVKD. The CDR3 spans 13 residues. Trimming removed 8 bases at V and 8 bases at J, with 15 bases between. The CDR3: CAIPGVARGELFF. CDR3 bases: TGTGCCATCCCAGGGGTCGCGCGGGGGGAGCTGTTTTTT.

V usage is TRBV20-1 and J usage is TRBJ2-2, with TRBD1 identical over 9 bases. Germline V gene sequence: CDR1 DFQATT, CDR2 SNEGSKA (reference sequence). Trimming took 0 bases from V and 4 from J; bases not matched to a gene: 6. This CDR3 has 16 amino acids. Written as DNA, the CDR3 is TGCAGTGCTAGAGATTCAGGACAGGGGACCACCGGGGAGCTGTTTTTT. Encoded protein: CSARDSGQGTTGELFF.

This clonotype was picked up a small number of times. This chain joins TRBV10-3 and TRBJ1-2; unclear D gene. The CDR3 length is 13 residues. The V gene's germline CDR1 is ENHRY and CDR2 SYGVKD. Trimming stripped 7 bases from V and 5 bases from J, with 14 bases between. The CDR3 region is CAITTKDGYGYTF. The CDR3 bases are TGTGCCATCACCACTAAGGACGGTTATGGCTACACCTTC.

The rearrangement links TRBV5-6 to TRBJ2-7; 7 positions match TRBD2. The CDR3 is made up of 13 amino acids. Trimming took 7 bases from V and 2 from J; bases not matched to a gene: 6. Germline V gene data show CDR1 as SGHDT and CDR2 as YYEEEE. The CDR3 loop reads CASGLAATYEQYF. The CDR3 DNA reads as TGTGCCAGCGGGCTAGCGGCTACCTACGAGCAGTACTTC. The full variable domain, its missing parts supplied by reference TRBV5-6 and TRBJ2-7, is DAGVTQSPTHLIKTRGQQVTLRCSPKSGHDTVSWYQQALGQGPQFIFQYYEEEERQRGNFPDRFSGHQFPNYSSELNVNALLLGDSALYLCASGLAATYEQYFGPGTRLTVT.

This chain links TRBV28 with TRBJ2-3, with D maybe TRBD1 (6 bases). The CDR3 runs 16 residues. Per germline, CDR1 MDHEN and CDR2 SYDVKM. Trimming shortened V by 2 bases and J by 6 bases, and 18 bases separated the two germline ends. CDR3 nucleotides: TGTGCCAGCAGTTTAAGGAGGACAGCTATCAGGGATACGCAGTATTTT. Translating it yields CASSLRRTAIRDTQYF.

The V gene is TRBV2, the J gene TRBJ1-2, with TRBD1 as a possible D gene (6 bases). This CDR3 comprises 13 residues. Between the trimmed V and J ends, which lost 8 bases and 4 bases, there was a span of 14 bases. CDR1 and CDR2 from the germline V gene are SNHLY and FYNNEI. Written as DNA, the CDR3 is TGTGCCAGCGGAGTTCTACAGGGCTATGGCTACACCTTC. This gives the protein CASGVLQGYGYTF. Looking up the rest from reference TRBV2 and TRBJ1-2 gives the full variable domain: EPEVTQTPSHQVTQMGQEVILRCVPISNHLYFYWYRQILGQKVEFLVSFYNNEISEKSEIFDDQFSVERPDGSNFTLKIRSTKLEDSAMYFCASGVLQGYGYTFGSGTRLTVV.

This sequence joins TRBV7-9 and TRBJ2-5; 9 bases fit TRBD1. Trimming removed 4 bases from V and 4 bases from J; junction bases left unmatched: 13. The V gene's germline CDR1 is SEHNR and CDR2 FQNEAQ (reference sequence). The length of the CDR3 is 17 residues. CDR3 amino acids: CASSSTGAGQGLETQYF. The CDR3 DNA reads as TGTGCCAGCAGCTCCACGGGAGCGGGACAGGGTTTAGAGACCCAGTACTTC.

In this sample, this clonotype turned up once. The chain recombines TRBV19 with TRBJ2-5; the D gene could be TRBD1 or TRBD2 (5 bases each). V lost 0 bases to trimming and J lost 6 bases, with 11 bases between them. Germline CDR1 is LNHDA and CDR2 is SQIVND (reference sequence). The CDR3 runs to 14 residues. Here the CDR3 reads CASSIDHRRKTQYF. CDR3 DNA: TGTGCCAGTAGTATAGATCACAGGAGGAAGACCCAGTACTTC.